What follows are 27 T cell receptor beta chains derived from one specimen sequenced in a study of graft-versus-host responses after intestinal transplantation. Generated by immunoSEQ multiplex PCR, the TCRdb table keeps only in-frame clones and is missing some. The data contain 100,000 to 130,000 clones, approximately 90% of them seen just once; the ten biggest clones take up less than 0.85%. Their specific antigens are unknown. Sequences were derived from unstimulated CD4+ T cells sorted from spleen or lymph node cells, sampled before transplant. These receptors all stem from a human donor who was the organ donor for an intestinal transplant.

The chain combines TRBV5-6 with TRBJ1-1, with D unresolved. V was pared by 0 bases and J by 0 bases, with 9 bases between. CDR1 SGHDT and CDR2 YYEEEE come from the germline V gene. The CDR3 totals 15 residues. The chain's CDR3 is CASSLEQLLNTEAFF. Written as DNA, the CDR3 is TGTGCCAGCAGCTTGGAACAGCTACTGAACACTGAAGCTTTCTTT.

Note on this clone: At the DNA level, this CDR3 is encoded by other sequences in the same sample as well. The chain uses TRBV4-1 and TRBJ1-2; 11 bases match TRBD1. CDR3 length equals 15 residues. J lost 3 bases, V lost 4 bases, and 4 bases had no gene match. Per the germline V gene, CDR1 is MGHRA and CDR2 is YSYEKL. In nucleotides, the CDR3 is TGCGCCAGCAGCCGAGGACAGGGGGCGGACTATGGCTACACCTTC. This gives the protein CASSRGQGADYGYTF.

The chain employs TRBV12-5 and TRBJ2-3; 9 positions match TRBD2. This CDR3 spans 15 amino acids. CDR1 and CDR2 (germline): LGHNT, FRNRAP. V shed 7 bases, J shed 4 bases, and the junction held 9 bases outside the gene matches. The CDR3 DNA is TGTGCTAGTGCCCAAGGCGGGAGGGTTGCAGATACGCAGTATTTT. This encodes CASAQGGRVADTQYF.

CDR3 in amino acids: CASSSPPNEQFF. CDR3 coding DNA: TGTGCCAGCAGCTCCCCCCCGAATGAGCAGTTCTTC. This rearrangement joins TRBV7-3 to TRBJ2-1; D not resolved. Germline V gene sequence: CDR1 SGHTA, CDR2 FQGTGA. The V gene lost 4 bases and the J gene lost 7 bases, with 8 bases spanning the gap. The CDR3 covers 12 residues. The full variable domain, its missing parts supplied by reference TRBV7-3 and TRBJ2-1, is GAGVSQTPSNKVTEKGKYVELRCDPISGHTALYWYRQSLGQGPEFLIYFQGTGAADDSGLPNDRFFAVRPEGSVSTLKIQRTERGDSAVYLCASSSPPNEQFFGPGTRLTVL.

This chain joins TRBV14 and TRBJ1-5; D gene ambiguous. Germline V CDR1 and CDR2: SGHDN, FVKESK. Deletions cut 1 base from V and 0 bases from J, with 16 bases between. The CDR3 has 18 amino acids. The CDR3 region has the DNA TGTGCCAGCAGCCAAGTCCCGGCGGGCCTGGATAGCAATCAGCCCCAGCATTTT. Its protein product is CASSQVPAGLDSNQPQHF.

The genes are TRBV7-7 and TRBJ1-1; D is unclear. The ends were cut back, 1 base at V and 2 bases at J, with 5 bases in the middle. The CDR3 contains 13 residues. Germline CDR1 is SSHAT and CDR2 is FNYEAQ (reference sequence). In DNA, the CDR3 is TGTGCCAGCAGCTTAGACCGTAACACTGAAGCTTTCTTT. The encoded protein is CASSLDRNTEAFF.

This clone was seen only a few times. V is TRBV18 and J is TRBJ2-1, with D unclear. CDR1 KGHSH and CDR2 LQKENI come from the germline V gene. Trimming took off 3 bases at V and 9 bases at J, with 9 bases between the two ends. This CDR3 has 12 amino acids. The CDR3 region is CASSPQWTEQFF. In nucleotides, the CDR3 is TGTGCCAGCTCACCCCAATGGACTGAGCAGTTCTTC.

This sequence joins TRBV9 and TRBJ2-2; 9 bases fit TRBD1. CDR1 is SGDLS and CDR2 is YYNGEE in the germline V gene. This CDR3 contains 18 residues. V trimming: 0 bases; J trimming: 5 bases; junction bases outside the gene matches: 11. The CDR3 here is CASSVALGGTGSTGELFF. Written as DNA, the CDR3 is TGTGCCAGCAGCGTAGCTCTAGGGGGGACAGGGTCTACCGGGGAGCTGTTTTTT.

The V and J genes are TRBV4-2 and TRBJ2-5; 9 bases are a match to TRBD2. The CDR3 consists of 16 residues. Germline V CDR1 and CDR2: LGHNA, YNFKEQ. Trimming removed 0 bases from V and 6 bases from J; junction bases left unmatched: 8. The CDR3 region is CASSQDTAGGRKTQYF. The DNA of the CDR3 is TGTGCCAGCAGCCAAGATACAGCGGGGGGAAGAAAGACCCAGTACTTC.

CDR3 sequence (DNA): TGTGCCAGCAGTTTGGCTGGAAACACCATATATTTT. Its protein is CASSLAGNTIYF. The rearrangement links TRBV28 to TRBJ1-3; D remains ambiguous. Germline CDR1 is MDHEN and CDR2 is SYDVKM. This CDR3 spans 12 amino acids. Trimming stripped 3 bases from V and 2 bases from J, with 2 bases between. The full variable domain, with the rest looked up from reference TRBV28 and TRBJ1-3, is DVKVTQSSRYLVKRTGEKVFLECVQDMDHENMFWYRQDPGLGLRLIYFSYDVKMKEKGDIPEGYSVSREKKERFSLILESASTNQTSMYLCASSLAGNTIYFGEGSWLTVV.

V usage is TRBV14 and J usage is TRBJ2-3, with D possibly TRBD1 on 6 matching bases. CDR3 length: 14 amino acids. Trimming removed 3 bases at V and 1 base at J, with 8 bases between. In germline, CDR1 is SGHDN, CDR2 FVKESK. The CDR3 nucleotides are TGTGCCAGCAGCCATCGACAGGGCACAGATACGCAGTATTTT. This sequence encodes CASSHRQGTDTQYF.

The genes are TRBV7-9 and TRBJ1-6; TRBD1 matches 8 bases. With 5 bases clipped from V and 8 bases from J, the junction kept 5 bases outside the gene matches. The germline gives CDR1 SEHNR, CDR2 FQNEAQ (reference sequence). This CDR3 spans 14 amino acids. In DNA form, the CDR3 reads TGTGCCAGCAGCCCTACAGGGGGAGATTCACCCCTCCACTTT. Its translation is CASSPTGGDSPLHF.

The rearrangement uses TRBV10-2 and TRBJ1-3; 8 nucleotides match TRBD1. CDR3 size: 14 residues. V lost 6 bases, J lost 6 bases, and 7 bases stayed unmatched. Germline CDR1 WSHSY, CDR2 SAAADI. CDR3 nucleotides: TGCGCCAGCAGCGAACCGGGACAGGAAAACACCATATATTTT. Translating gives CASSEPGQENTIYF.

The chain is built from TRBV21-1 and TRBJ2-1; TRBD1 is the table's D call and was not checked against the DNA. TRBV21-1 is annotated as a pseudogene. The CDR3 is made up of 16 amino acids. CDR3 in DNA: TGTGCCAGCAGCAAAGAGAGTCAGGGGATGGACAATGAGCAGTTCTTC. Translating gives CASSKESQGMDNEQFF.

The chain recombines TRBV19 with TRBJ1-1; 8 bases align to TRBD1. CDR1 and CDR2 from the germline V gene are LNHDA and SQIVND (reference sequence). The V segment lost 5 bases and the J segment 0 bases; nucleotides outside the gene matches: 8. The CDR3 spans 16 residues. The CDR3: CASSVGPGGLNTEAFF. The CDR3 DNA follows: TGTGCCAGTAGTGTTGGACCAGGGGGCTTGAACACTGAAGCTTTCTTT.

V is TRBV6-5 and J is TRBJ1-6; tentatively, D is TRBD1 (5 bases). Trimming removed 8 bases from V and 8 bases from J, with 19 bases in between. Germline V gives CDR1 MNHEY, CDR2 SVGAGI. The CDR3 is 15 residues long. The CDR3 coding sequence is TGTGCCAGCGGCCCTAGAGGCAGGGATTATTCACCCCTCCACTTT. Protein product: CASGPRGRDYSPLHF.

The chain links TRBV30 to TRBJ1-5; 9 bases fit TRBD1. Germline V gives CDR1 GTSNPN, CDR2 SVGIG (reference sequence). V shed 5 bases, J shed 3 bases, and the junction held 2 bases outside the gene matches. This CDR3 has 13 residues. CDR3 in DNA: TGTGCCTGGGACAGGGGGATCAATCAGCCCCAGCATTTT. Protein product: CAWDRGINQPQHF.

This sequence joins TRBV6-1 and TRBJ1-4, with D possibly being TRBD1 (5 bases). This CDR3 region has 15 residues. V was shortened by 6 bases and J by 8 bases, with 19 bases between the two germline ends. Germline-derived CDR1 and CDR2 are MNHNS and SASEGT. CDR3 in amino acids: CASSPTEGWAEKLFF. The CDR3 DNA reads TGTGCCAGCAGCCCCACAGAGGGGTGGGCAGAAAAACTGTTTTTT.

The chain combines TRBV10-2 with TRBJ1-5, with 7 nucleotides matching TRBD1. V dropped 6 bases and J dropped 0; count of bases not matched to a gene: 8. CDR3 length: 16 amino acids. Germline lookup yields CDR1 WSHSY and CDR2 SAAADI. The CDR3 protein is CASSSQGPYSNQPQHF. CDR3 in DNA: TGCGCCAGCAGCTCACAGGGGCCTTATAGCAATCAGCCCCAGCATTTT.

The rearrangement joins TRBV6-5 to TRBJ2-5; maybe TRBD1 (6 bases). Trimming took off 2 bases at V and 1 base at J, with 8 bases between the two ends. There are 14 residues in the CDR3. Germline V gene lookup returns CDR1 MNHEY and CDR2 SVGAGI. In DNA form, the CDR3 reads TGTGCCAGCAGTTACACGGACAGCCAAGAGACCCAGTACTTC. This translates into CASSYTDSQETQYF.

V gene TRBV19 combines with J gene TRBJ1-5, with no clear D. CDR3 length equals 13 residues. V lost 5 bases to trimming and J lost 4 bases, with 9 bases between them. Germline CDR1 reads LNHDA; CDR2 reads SQIVND (reference sequence). The CDR3 DNA sequence: TGTGCCAGTAGTGTGCAGGAAAATCAGCCCCAGCATTTT. Protein product: CASSVQENQPQHF. The complete variable domain, with remaining parts taken from reference TRBV19 and TRBJ1-5, reads DGGITQSPKYLFRKEGQNVTLSCEQNLNHDAMYWYRQDPGQGLRLIYYSQIVNDFQKGDIAEGYSVSREKKESFPLTVTSAQKNPTAFYLCASSVQENQPQHFGDGTRLSIL.

The rearrangement links TRBV9 to TRBJ1-6; D gene unclear. The V gene's germline CDR1 is SGDLS and CDR2 YYNGEE. Trimming took 0 bases from V and 6 from J, leaving 13 bases between them. This CDR3 spans 16 amino acids. Here the CDR3 reads CASSVADRTLNSPLHF. The CDR3 nucleotides are TGTGCCAGCAGCGTAGCAGACCGTACGCTTAATTCACCCCTCCACTTT.

This clone was picked up one time. This rearrangement joins TRBV7-2 to TRBJ2-3; no definite D call. This CDR3 is 13 amino acids long. Trimming removed 1 base at V and 5 bases at J, with 7 bases between. Germline lookup yields CDR1 SGHTA and CDR2 FQGNSA. Here the CDR3 DNA reads TGTGCCAGCAGCTTAGAACGTGTAGATACGCAGTATTTT. Its translation: CASSLERVDTQYF.

V is TRBV9 and J is TRBJ1-1; maybe TRBD1 (6 bases). The ends were cut back, 0 bases at V and 0 bases at J, with 18 bases in the middle. The CDR3 spans 18 residues. Germline-derived CDR1 and CDR2 are SGDLS and YYNGEE. CDR3 nucleotides: TGTGCCAGCAGCGTAGACCCCCCCCTGACAGGCCTGAACACTGAAGCTTTCTTT. Its protein is CASSVDPPLTGLNTEAFF.

Concerning this clone itself: Given the absence of the conserved phenylalanine or tryptophan at the CDR3 end, a read error is likely. The chain joins TRBV5-6 to TRBJ1-1; D possibly corresponds to TRBD1 (5 bases). The CDR3 is 16 residues long. Trimming removed 0 bases at V and 4 bases at J, with 16 bases between. Germline CDR1 is SGHDT and CDR2 is YYEEEE. The CDR3: CASSLAGTGWGTEAFS. The CDR3 coding sequence is TGTGCCAGCAGCTTGGCCGGGACCGGTTGGGGCACTGAAGCTTTCTCT.

This chain links TRBV5-1 with TRBJ2-1; TRBD2 aligns across 11 bases. This CDR3 comprises 16 residues. Germline V gene sequence: CDR1 SGHRS, CDR2 YFSETQ. V was clipped by 6 bases and J by 8 bases; unmatched bases: 13. The DNA for the CDR3 is TGCGCCAGCACCCCCTTAGCGGGGGGGCGGGGGGATGAGCAGTTCTTC. This gives the protein CASTPLAGGRGDEQFF.

V gene TRBV5-1 combines with J gene TRBJ1-4; TRBD1 is a possible D gene (5 bases). CDR1 is SGHRS, CDR2 YFSETQ, per germline. The CDR3 loop spans 15 amino acids. V shed 4 bases and J shed 8 bases, with 18 bases lying between them. As DNA, the CDR3 is TGCGCCAGCAGCGCGGCGGTAGGGCGGGACGAAAAACTGTTTTTT. Translated: CASSAAVGRDEKLFF.